Listed below are T cell receptor beta chains from one sample, sequenced in a study of blood T cell repertoires in COVID-19. TCRdb keeps only in-frame clones here, not all; method: immunoSEQ multiplex PCR. The sample yields roughly 250,000 clones, under 95% seen once. Source material: PBMCs or T cells enriched from blood (not recorded which). The source is a woman aged 18-29 years who had recovered from COVID-19. Each CDR3 is given with its conserved first and last residue.

>TRBV28|15
CASSSGQGNTGELFF
>TRBV6-1|15
CASSDLAGGPETQYF
>TRBV7-2|14
CASSLKAGALTQYF
>TRBV12-3/TRBV12-4|13
CASRQTGNTEAFF
>TRBV24-1|16
CATSDSSSGSRDTQYF
>TRBV19|13
CASSPHKNTEAFF
>TRBV29-1|13
CSGLYRSGNTIYF
>TRBV7-8|13
CASSLESSYEQYF
>TRBV5-1|17
CASSLYPITGQNTEAFF
>TRBV19|17
CASSIPRDRQKYNEQFF
>TRBV19|12
CASSIGVTEAFF
>TRBV6-1|15
CASSEQDGSNQPQHF
>TRBV29-1|12
CSVVDRNYGYTF
>TRBV6-5|15
CASRTGTENTGELFF
>TRBV5-1|15
CASSLGRGKNYGYTF
>TRBV12-3/TRBV12-4|13
CASSFGGNYEQYF
>TRBV21-1|14
CASKIAGGHYEQFF
>TRBV21-1|15
CASRAESPLNYGYTF
>TRBV28|14
CASTDGQASYERYF
>TRBV11-3|17
CASSGGTYFSGENIQYF